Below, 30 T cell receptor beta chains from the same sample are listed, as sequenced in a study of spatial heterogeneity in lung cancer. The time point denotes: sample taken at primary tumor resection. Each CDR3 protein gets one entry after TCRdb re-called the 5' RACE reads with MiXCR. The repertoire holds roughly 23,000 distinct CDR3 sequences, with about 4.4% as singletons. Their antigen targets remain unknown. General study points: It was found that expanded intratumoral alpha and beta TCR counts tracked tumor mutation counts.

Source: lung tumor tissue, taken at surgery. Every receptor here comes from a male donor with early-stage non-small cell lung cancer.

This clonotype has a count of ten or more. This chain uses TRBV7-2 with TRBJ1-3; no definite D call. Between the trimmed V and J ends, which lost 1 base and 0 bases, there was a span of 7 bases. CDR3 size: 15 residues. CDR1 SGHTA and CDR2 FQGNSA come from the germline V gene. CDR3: CASSLVRYSGNTIYF. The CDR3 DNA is TGTGCCAGCAGCTTAGTTCGGTACTCTGGAAACACCATATATTTT.

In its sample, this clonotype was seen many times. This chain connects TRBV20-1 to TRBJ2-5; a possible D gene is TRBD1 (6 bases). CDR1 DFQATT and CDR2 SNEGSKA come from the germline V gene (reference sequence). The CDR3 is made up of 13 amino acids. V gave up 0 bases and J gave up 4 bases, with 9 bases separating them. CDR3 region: CSARDRGRETQYF. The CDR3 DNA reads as TGCAGTGCTAGAGACAGGGGAAGAGAGACCCAGTACTTC.

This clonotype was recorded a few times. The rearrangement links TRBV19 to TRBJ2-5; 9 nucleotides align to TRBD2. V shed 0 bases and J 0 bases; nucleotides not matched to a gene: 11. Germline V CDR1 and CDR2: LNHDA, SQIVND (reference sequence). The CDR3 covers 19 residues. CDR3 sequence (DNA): TGTGCCAGTAGTATAGATCGCTCCCTAGCGGGATTAGACCAAGAGACCCAGTACTTC. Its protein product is CASSIDRSLAGLDQETQYF.

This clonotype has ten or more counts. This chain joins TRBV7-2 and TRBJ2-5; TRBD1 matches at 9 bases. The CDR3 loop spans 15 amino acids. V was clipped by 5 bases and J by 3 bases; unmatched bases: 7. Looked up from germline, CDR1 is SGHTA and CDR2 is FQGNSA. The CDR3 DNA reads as TGTGCCAGCAGCCGGGACAGGGCATATGAAGAGACCCAGTACTTC. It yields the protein CASSRDRAYEETQYF.

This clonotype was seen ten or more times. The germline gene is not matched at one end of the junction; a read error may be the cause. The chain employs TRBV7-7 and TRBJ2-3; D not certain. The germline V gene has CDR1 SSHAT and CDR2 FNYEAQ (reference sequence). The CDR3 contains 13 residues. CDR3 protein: CASSFGVTDTQYF. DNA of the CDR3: TGTGCTAGCAGCTTTGGAGTAACAGATACGCAGTATTTT.

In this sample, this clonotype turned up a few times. This CDR3 reads CASSYQQGTYGYTF. CDR3 nucleotides: TGTGCCAGCAGTTATCAACAGGGCACCTATGGCTACACCTTC. The chain recombines TRBV6-5 with TRBJ1-2, with D tentatively TRBD1 (6 bases). This CDR3 has 14 residues. The germline V gene encodes CDR1 MNHEY and CDR2 SVGAGI. Trimming stripped 3 bases from V and 4 bases from J, with 12 bases between.

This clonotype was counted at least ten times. The CDR3 loop is CASSPQPGADTQYF. The DNA of the CDR3 is TGTGCCAGCAGCCCCCAACCGGGTGCAGATACGCAGTATTTT. The rearrangement uses TRBV7-2 and TRBJ2-3; D call uncertain. Germline loops: CDR1 SGHTA, CDR2 FQGNSA. The CDR3 consists of 14 residues. The germline V and J ends were trimmed by 5 bases and 4 bases, with 13 bases remaining between them. Complete variable domain (other parts from reference TRBV7-2 and TRBJ2-3): GAGVSQSPSNKVTEKGKDVELRCDPISGHTALYWYRQSLGQGLEFLIYFQGNSAPDKSGLPSDRFSAERTGGSVSTLTIQRTQQEDSAVYLCASSPQPGADTQYFGPGTRLTVL.

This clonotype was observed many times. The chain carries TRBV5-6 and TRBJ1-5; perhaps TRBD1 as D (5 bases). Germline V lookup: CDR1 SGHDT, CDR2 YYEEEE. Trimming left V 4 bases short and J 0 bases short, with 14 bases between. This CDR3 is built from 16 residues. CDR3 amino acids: CASSNAGLNSNQPQHF. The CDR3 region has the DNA TGTGCCAGCAGCAATGCGGGACTGAATAGCAATCAGCCCCAGCATTTT.

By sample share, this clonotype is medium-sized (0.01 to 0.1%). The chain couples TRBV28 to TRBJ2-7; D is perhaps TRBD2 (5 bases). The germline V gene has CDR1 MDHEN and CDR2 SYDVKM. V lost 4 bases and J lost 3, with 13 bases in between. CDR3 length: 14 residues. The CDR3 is CASSSTIEDYEQYF. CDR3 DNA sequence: TGTGCCAGCAGTTCGACTATAGAGGACTACGAGCAGTACTTC.

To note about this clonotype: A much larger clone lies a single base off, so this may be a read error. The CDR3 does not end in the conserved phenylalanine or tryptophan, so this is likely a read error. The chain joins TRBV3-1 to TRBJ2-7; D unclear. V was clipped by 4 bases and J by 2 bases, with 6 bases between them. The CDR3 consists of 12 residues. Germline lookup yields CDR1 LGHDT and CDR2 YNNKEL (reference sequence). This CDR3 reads CASSRKAYEQYI. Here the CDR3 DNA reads TGTGCCAGCAGCCGAAAGGCCTACGAGCAGTACATC.

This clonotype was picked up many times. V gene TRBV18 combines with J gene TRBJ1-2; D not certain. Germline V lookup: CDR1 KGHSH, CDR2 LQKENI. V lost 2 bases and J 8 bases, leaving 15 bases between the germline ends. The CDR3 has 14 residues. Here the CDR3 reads CASSPVAETDGYTF. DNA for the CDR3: TGTGCCAGCTCACCAGTGGCGGAGACTGACGGCTACACCTTC.

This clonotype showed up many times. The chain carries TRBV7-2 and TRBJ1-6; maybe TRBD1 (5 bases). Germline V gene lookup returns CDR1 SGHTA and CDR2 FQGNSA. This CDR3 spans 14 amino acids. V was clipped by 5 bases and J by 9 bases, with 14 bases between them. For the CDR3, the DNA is TGTGCCAGCAGCCCCGGGAGGGGTGGTTCACCCCTCCACTTT. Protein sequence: CASSPGRGGSPLHF.

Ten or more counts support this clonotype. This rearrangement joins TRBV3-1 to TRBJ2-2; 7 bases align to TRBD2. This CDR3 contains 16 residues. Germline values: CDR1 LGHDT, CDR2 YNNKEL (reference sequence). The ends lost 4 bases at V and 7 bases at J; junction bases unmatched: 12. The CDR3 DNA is TGTGCCAGCAGCCCGCCGGCGGGAGTCAATCACGGGGAGCTGTTTTTT. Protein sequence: CASSPPAGVNHGELFF. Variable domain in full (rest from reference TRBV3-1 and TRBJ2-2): DTAVSQTPKYLVTQMGNDKSIKCEQNLGHDTMYWYKQDSKKFLKIMFSYNNKELIINETVPNRFSPKSPDKAHLNLHINSLELGDSAVYFCASSPPAGVNHGELFFGEGSRLTVL.

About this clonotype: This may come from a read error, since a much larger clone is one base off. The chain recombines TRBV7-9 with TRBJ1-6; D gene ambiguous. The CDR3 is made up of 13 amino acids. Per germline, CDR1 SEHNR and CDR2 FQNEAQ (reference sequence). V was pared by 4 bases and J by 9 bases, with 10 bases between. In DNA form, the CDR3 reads TGTGCCAGCAGCTACACAGTGATTTCACCCCTCCACTTT. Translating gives CASSYTVISPLHF.

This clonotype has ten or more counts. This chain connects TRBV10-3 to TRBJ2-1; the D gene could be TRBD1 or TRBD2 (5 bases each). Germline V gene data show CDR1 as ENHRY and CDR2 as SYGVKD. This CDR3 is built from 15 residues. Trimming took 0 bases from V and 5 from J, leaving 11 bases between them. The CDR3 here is CAISESGANHNEQFF. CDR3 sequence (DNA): TGTGCCATCAGTGAGTCCGGGGCCAACCACAATGAGCAGTTCTTC.

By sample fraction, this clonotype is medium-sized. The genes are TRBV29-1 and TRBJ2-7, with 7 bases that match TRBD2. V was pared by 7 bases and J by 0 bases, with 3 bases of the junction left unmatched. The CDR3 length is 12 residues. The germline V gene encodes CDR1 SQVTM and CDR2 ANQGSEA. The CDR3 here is CSAAGDSYEQYF. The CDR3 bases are TGCAGCGCTGCGGGGGACTCCTACGAGCAGTACTTC.

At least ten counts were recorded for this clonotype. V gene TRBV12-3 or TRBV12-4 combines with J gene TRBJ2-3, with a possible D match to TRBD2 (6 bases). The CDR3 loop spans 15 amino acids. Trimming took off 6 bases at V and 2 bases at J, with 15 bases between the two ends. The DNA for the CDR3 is TGTGCCAGCAGCACTTATAGCGGTTCCACAGATACGCAGTATTTT. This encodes CASSTYSGSTDTQYF.

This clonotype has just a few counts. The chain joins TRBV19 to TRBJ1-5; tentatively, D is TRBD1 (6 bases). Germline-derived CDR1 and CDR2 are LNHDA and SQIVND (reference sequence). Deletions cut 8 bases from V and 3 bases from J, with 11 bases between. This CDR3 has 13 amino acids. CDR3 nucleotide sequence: TGTGCCAGTCTTGGACAGAACAATCAGCCCCAGCATTTT. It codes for CASLGQNNQPQHF.

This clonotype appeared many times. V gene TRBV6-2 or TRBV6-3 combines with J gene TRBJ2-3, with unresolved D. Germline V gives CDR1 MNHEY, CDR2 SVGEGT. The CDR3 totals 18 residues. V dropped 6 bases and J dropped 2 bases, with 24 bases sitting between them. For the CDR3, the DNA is TGTGCCAGCAGCCAGACGGGCGAGATTGCGGAGATCACAGATACGCAGTATTTT. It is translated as CASSQTGEIAEITDTQYF.

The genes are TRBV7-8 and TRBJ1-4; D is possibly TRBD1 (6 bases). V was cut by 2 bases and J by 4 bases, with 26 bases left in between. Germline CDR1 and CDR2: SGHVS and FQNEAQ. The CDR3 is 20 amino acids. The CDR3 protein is CASSLFLVRGFDGGNEKLFF. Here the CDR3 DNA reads TGTGCCAGCAGCTTATTCTTGGTCAGGGGATTCGACGGGGGTAATGAAAAACTGTTTTTT.

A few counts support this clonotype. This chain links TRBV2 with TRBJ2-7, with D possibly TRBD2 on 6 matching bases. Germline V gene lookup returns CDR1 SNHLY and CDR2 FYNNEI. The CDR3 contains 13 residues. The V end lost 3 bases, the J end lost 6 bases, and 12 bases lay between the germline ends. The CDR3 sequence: CASSDFLAPEQYF. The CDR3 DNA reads TGTGCCAGCAGTGACTTTCTAGCGCCCGAGCAGTACTTC. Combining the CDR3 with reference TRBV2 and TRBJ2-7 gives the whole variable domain EPEVTQTPSHQVTQMGQEVILRCVPISNHLYFYWYRQILGQKVEFLVSFYNNEISEKSEIFDDQFSVERPDGSNFTLKIRSTKLEDSAMYFCASSDFLAPEQYFGPGTRLTVT.

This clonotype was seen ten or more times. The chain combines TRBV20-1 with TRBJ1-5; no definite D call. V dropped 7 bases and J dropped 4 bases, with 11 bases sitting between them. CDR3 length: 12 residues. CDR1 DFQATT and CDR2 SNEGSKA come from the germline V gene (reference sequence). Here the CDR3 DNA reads TGCAGTGTGTTGTCAGGTAATCAGCCCCAGCATTTT. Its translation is CSVLSGNQPQHF.

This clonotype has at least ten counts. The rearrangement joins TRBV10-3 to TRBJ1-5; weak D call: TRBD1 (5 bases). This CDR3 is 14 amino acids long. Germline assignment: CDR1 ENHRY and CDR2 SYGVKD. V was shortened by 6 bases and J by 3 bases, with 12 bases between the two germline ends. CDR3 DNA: TGTGCCATCAGCGAAGACAGTTACAATCAGCCCCAGCATTTT. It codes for CAISEDSYNQPQHF.

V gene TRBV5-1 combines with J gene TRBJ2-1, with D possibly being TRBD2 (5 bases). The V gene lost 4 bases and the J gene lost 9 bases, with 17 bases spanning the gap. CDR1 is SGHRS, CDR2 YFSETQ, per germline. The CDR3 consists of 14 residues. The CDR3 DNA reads TGCGCCAGCAGCCCTGGGCCCGGGGATCCTGAGCAGTTCTTC. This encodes CASSPGPGDPEQFF.

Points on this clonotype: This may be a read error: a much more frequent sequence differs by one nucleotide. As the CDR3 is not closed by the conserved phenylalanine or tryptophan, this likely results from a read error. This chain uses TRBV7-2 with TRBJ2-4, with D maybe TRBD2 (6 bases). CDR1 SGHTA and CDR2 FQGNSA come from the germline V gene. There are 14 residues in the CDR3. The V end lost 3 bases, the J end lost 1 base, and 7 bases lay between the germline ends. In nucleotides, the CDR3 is TGTGCCAGCAGCTTTAGCGGTGCCAAAAACATTCAGTACTGC. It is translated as CASSFSGAKNIQYC.

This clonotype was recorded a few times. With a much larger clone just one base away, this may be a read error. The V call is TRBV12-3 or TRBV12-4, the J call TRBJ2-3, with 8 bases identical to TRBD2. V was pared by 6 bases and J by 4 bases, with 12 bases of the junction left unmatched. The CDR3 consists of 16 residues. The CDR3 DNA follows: TGTGCCAGCAGCCACCGCCCGGGACTAGTGGCAGATACGCAGTATTTT. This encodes CASSHRPGLVADTQYF.

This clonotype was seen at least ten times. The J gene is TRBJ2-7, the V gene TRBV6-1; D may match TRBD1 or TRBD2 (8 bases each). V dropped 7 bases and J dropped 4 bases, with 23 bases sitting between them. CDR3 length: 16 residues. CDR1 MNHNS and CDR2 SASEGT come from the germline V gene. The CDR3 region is CASMTGAGGFPYEQYF. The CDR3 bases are TGTGCCAGCATGACAGGGGCGGGAGGCTTCCCGTACGAGCAGTACTTC.

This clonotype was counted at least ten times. DNA for the CDR3: TGCAGCGTTGAAGTAGGGGAGGGCAGCGGCTACACCTTC. Translated, it gives CSVEVGEGSGYTF. This chain uses TRBV29-1 with TRBJ1-2; D is possibly TRBD1 (5 bases). The CDR3 spans 13 residues. The germline CDR1 and CDR2 sequences are SQVTM and ANQGSEA. Trimming left V 1 base short and J 8 bases short, with 14 bases between.

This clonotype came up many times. CDR3 DNA sequence: TGTGCCAGCAGCGGGAGAGTCACAGATACGCAGTATTTT. Translated: CASSGRVTDTQYF. The rearrangement uses TRBV6-6 and TRBJ2-3; D perhaps matches TRBD2 (6 bases). The length of the CDR3 is 13 residues. The germline V gene has CDR1 MNHNY and CDR2 SVGAGI (reference sequence). V was cut by 6 bases and J by 2 bases, with 9 bases left in between.

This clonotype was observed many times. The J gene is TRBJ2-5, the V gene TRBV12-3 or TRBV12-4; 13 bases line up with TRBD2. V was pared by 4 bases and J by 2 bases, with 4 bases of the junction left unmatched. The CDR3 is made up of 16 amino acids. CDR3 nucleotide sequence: TGTGCCAGCAGTTCCGGACTAGCGGGGGTACAAGAGACCCAGTACTTC. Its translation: CASSSGLAGVQETQYF.